The rows below give T cell receptor beta chains drawn from one sample of a study of shared clonotypes between healthy human individuals. This table comes from immunoSEQ multiplex PCR, and its TCRdb copy is limited to in-frame clones, with some not included. The sample consists of about 2 million clones, 95% of them appearing once. The sample consisted of naive CD4+ T cells sorted from blood. These receptors were taken from a man younger than 30 in good health. Both conserved end residues are part of each CDR3. Fields, in order: V gene, D gene, J gene, clone size, CDR3 protein, CDR3 DNA. The D gene is left open where the match is weak. Clone size is given for some rows only: seen once, a few or many times, or a class if the clone is expanded.

v_call: TRBV10-3; d_call: TRBD1; j_call: TRBJ2-2; clone_size: .; cdr3_aa: CAISGLQGAGGELFF; cdr3_nt: TGTGCCATCAGTGGCTTACAGGGGGCGGGCGGGGAGCTGTTTTTT
v_call: TRBV6-5; d_call: .; j_call: TRBJ2-7; clone_size: .; cdr3_aa: CASSYRALTYEQYF; cdr3_nt: TGTGCCAGCAGTTACAGGGCTCTAACCTACGAGCAGTACTTC
v_call: TRBV5-6; d_call: .; j_call: TRBJ2-7; clone_size: .; cdr3_aa: CATGFGFYEQYF; cdr3_nt: TGTGCCACCGGATTCGGCTTCTACGAGCAGTACTTC
v_call: TRBV30; d_call: .; j_call: TRBJ1-1; clone_size: .; cdr3_aa: CAWSVFSGTEAFF; cdr3_nt: TGTGCCTGGAGTGTATTTTCGGGCACTGAAGCTTTCTTT
v_call: TRBV5-1; d_call: .; j_call: TRBJ2-6; clone_size: .; cdr3_aa: CASSLGDTGANVLTF; cdr3_nt: TGCGCCAGCAGCTTGGGTGACACTGGGGCCAACGTCCTGACTTTC
v_call: TRBV29-1; d_call: .; j_call: TRBJ2-5; clone_size: .; cdr3_aa: CSVDRALPETQYF; cdr3_nt: TGCAGCGTTGATAGGGCTCTTCCCGAGACCCAGTACTTC
v_call: TRBV5-4; d_call: .; j_call: TRBJ1-1; clone_size: once; cdr3_aa: CASSPDLENTEAFF; cdr3_nt: TGTGCCAGCAGCCCTGACCTTGAGAACACTGAAGCTTTCTTT
v_call: TRBV27; d_call: TRBD2; j_call: TRBJ2-1; clone_size: .; cdr3_aa: CASSSGPRLAAYNEQFF; cdr3_nt: TGTGCCAGCAGTTCGGGACCCAGACTAGCGGCCTACAATGAGCAGTTCTTC
v_call: TRBV4-1; d_call: .; j_call: TRBJ1-2; clone_size: .; cdr3_aa: CASSQVGGRGYGYTF; cdr3_nt: TGCGCCAGCAGCCAAGTCGGCGGACGGGGATATGGCTACACCTTC
v_call: TRBV30; d_call: .; j_call: TRBJ1-2; clone_size: .; cdr3_aa: CAWSVQGVGGYTF; cdr3_nt: TGTGCCTGGAGTGTACAGGGAGTTGGTGGCTACACCTTC
v_call: TRBV30; d_call: .; j_call: TRBJ1-2; clone_size: .; cdr3_aa: CAWSVEGGINYGYTF; cdr3_nt: TGTGCCTGGAGTGTAGAGGGAGGAATAAACTATGGCTACACCTTC
v_call: TRBV10-3; d_call: .; j_call: TRBJ1-1; clone_size: .; cdr3_aa: CAHSGQINTEAFF; cdr3_nt: TGTGCCCATTCTGGGCAGATAAACACTGAAGCTTTCTTT
v_call: TRBV7-9; d_call: TRBD1; j_call: TRBJ2-5; clone_size: .; cdr3_aa: CASSHGTGTETQYF; cdr3_nt: TGTGCCAGCAGCCACGGGACAGGAACAGAGACCCAGTACTTC
v_call: TRBV5-1; d_call: .; j_call: TRBJ2-3; clone_size: .; cdr3_aa: CASSPDSASTDTQYF; cdr3_nt: TGCGCCAGCAGCCCGGACTCAGCTAGCACAGATACGCAGTATTTT
v_call: TRBV2; d_call: .; j_call: TRBJ1-6; clone_size: .; cdr3_aa: CASSEGGGSPLHF; cdr3_nt: TGTGCCAGCAGTGAAGGGGGGGGTTCACCCCTCCACTTT
v_call: TRBV12-5; d_call: .; j_call: TRBJ2-7; clone_size: .; cdr3_aa: CASGLHRARSWF; cdr3_nt: TGTGCTAGTGGTTTACACCGGGCCCGCTCCTGGTTC
v_call: TRBV7-9; d_call: TRBD1; j_call: TRBJ2-2; clone_size: .; cdr3_aa: CASSTTTGGNTGELFF; cdr3_nt: TGTGCCAGCAGCACTACTACAGGGGGCAACACCGGGGAGCTGTTTTTT
v_call: TRBV5-1; d_call: .; j_call: TRBJ1-2; clone_size: .; cdr3_aa: CASSLARAENYGYTF; cdr3_nt: TGCGCCAGCAGCTTGGCCAGGGCCGAGAACTATGGCTACACCTTC
v_call: TRBV20-1; d_call: .; j_call: TRBJ2-7; clone_size: .; cdr3_aa: CSASQDYEQYF; cdr3_nt: TGCAGTGCTTCTCAGGACTACGAGCAGTACTTC
v_call: TRBV7-8; d_call: .; j_call: TRBJ1-2; clone_size: .; cdr3_aa: CASSLGPGRKVNGYTF; cdr3_nt: TGTGCCAGCAGCTTAGGACCAGGGAGGAAAGTAAATGGCTACACCTTC
v_call: TRBV27; d_call: .; j_call: TRBJ2-3; clone_size: .; cdr3_aa: CASSTSGDTQYF; cdr3_nt: TGTGCCAGCAGCACCTCAGGGGATACGCAGTATTTT
v_call: TRBV28; d_call: .; j_call: TRBJ1-6; clone_size: .; cdr3_aa: CASSFRVPLGPLHF; cdr3_nt: TGTGCCAGCAGTTTCCGGGTTCCCCTGGGACCCCTCCACTTT
v_call: TRBV11-2; d_call: .; j_call: TRBJ1-6; clone_size: .; cdr3_aa: CASSLDQTPLHF; cdr3_nt: TGTGCCAGCAGCTTAGACCAGACTCCCCTCCACTTT
v_call: TRBV6-8; d_call: .; j_call: TRBJ2-7; clone_size: .; cdr3_aa: CASNFSQGGDSYEQYF; cdr3_nt: TGTGCCAGCAATTTCTCGCAAGGGGGGGACTCCTACGAGCAGTACTTC
v_call: TRBV30; d_call: .; j_call: TRBJ1-2; clone_size: once; cdr3_aa: CAWSPGVYGYTF; cdr3_nt: TGTGCCTGGAGCCCAGGGGTCTATGGCTACACCTTC
v_call: TRBV4-3; d_call: .; j_call: TRBJ2-1; clone_size: .; cdr3_aa: CASSQPPSARSSYNEQFF; cdr3_nt: TGCGCCAGCAGCCAACCTCCTTCAGCGAGAAGCTCCTACAATGAGCAGTTCTTC
v_call: TRBV10-2; d_call: .; j_call: TRBJ1-3; clone_size: .; cdr3_aa: CASTGGAGNTIYF; cdr3_nt: TGCGCCAGCACCGGGGGGGCTGGAAACACCATATATTTT
v_call: TRBV13; d_call: .; j_call: TRBJ2-5; clone_size: .; cdr3_aa: CASSSGYQETQYF; cdr3_nt: TGTGCCAGCAGCTCAGGATACCAAGAGACCCAGTACTTC
v_call: TRBV6-6; d_call: .; j_call: TRBJ1-5; clone_size: .; cdr3_aa: CASKTDSQRGNQPQHF; cdr3_nt: TGTGCCAGCAAGACCGACAGCCAAAGGGGCAATCAGCCCCAGCATTTT
v_call: TRBV30; d_call: TRBD1; j_call: TRBJ1-5; clone_size: .; cdr3_aa: CAWSGGQGHQPQHF; cdr3_nt: TGTGCCTGGAGTGGGGGACAGGGACATCAGCCCCAGCATTTT
v_call: TRBV5-4; d_call: TRBD1; j_call: TRBJ1-2; clone_size: once; cdr3_aa: CASSAGTIGTGTYGYTF; cdr3_nt: TGTGCCAGCAGCGCGGGAACTATTGGGACAGGTACCTATGGCTACACCTTC
v_call: TRBV5-1; d_call: TRBD1; j_call: TRBJ1-2; clone_size: once; cdr3_aa: CASSLDPGQGSGYTF; cdr3_nt: TGCGCCAGCAGCCTGGACCCGGGACAGGGGAGTGGCTACACCTTC
v_call: TRBV6-1; d_call: .; j_call: TRBJ2-1; clone_size: .; cdr3_aa: CASSEGGGPWNEQFF; cdr3_nt: TGTGCCAGCAGTGAAGGCGGGGGCCCCTGGAATGAGCAGTTCTTC
v_call: TRBV2; d_call: .; j_call: TRBJ2-1; clone_size: .; cdr3_aa: CASSEVRGGGQNEQFF; cdr3_nt: TGTGCCAGCAGTGAGGTTCGTGGCGGGGGCCAGAATGAGCAGTTCTTC
v_call: TRBV5-4; d_call: TRBD2; j_call: TRBJ2-5; clone_size: .; cdr3_aa: CASSMGLAGGQETQYF; cdr3_nt: TGTGCCAGCAGCATGGGACTAGCGGGGGGGCAAGAGACCCAGTACTTC
v_call: TRBV30; d_call: TRBD1; j_call: TRBJ1-2; clone_size: .; cdr3_aa: CAWSYDRGNYGYTF; cdr3_nt: TGTGCCTGGAGCTACGACAGGGGAAACTATGGCTACACCTTC
v_call: TRBV27; d_call: .; j_call: TRBJ2-3; clone_size: .; cdr3_aa: CASSFGSRRLTDTQYF; cdr3_nt: TGTGCCAGCAGTTTTGGGTCGAGGCGGCTCACAGATACGCAGTATTTT
v_call: TRBV6-6; d_call: TRBD1; j_call: TRBJ1-2; clone_size: .; cdr3_aa: CAIRTGAPANYGYTF; cdr3_nt: TGTGCCATTCGGACAGGGGCCCCAGCTAACTATGGCTACACCTTC
v_call: TRBV5-1; d_call: .; j_call: TRBJ2-7; clone_size: .; cdr3_aa: CASRLEWAQGSYEQYF; cdr3_nt: TGCGCCAGCAGACTGGAGTGGGCGCAGGGTTCCTACGAGCAGTACTTC
v_call: TRBV7-9; d_call: .; j_call: TRBJ1-3; clone_size: once; cdr3_aa: CASYPQGNSGNTIYF; cdr3_nt: TGTGCCAGTTACCCCCAGGGCAACTCTGGAAACACCATATATTTT
v_call: TRBV4-1; d_call: .; j_call: TRBJ2-5; clone_size: .; cdr3_aa: CASSQDRGQGPQETQYF; cdr3_nt: TGCGCCAGCAGCCAAGATCGGGGCCAGGGGCCCCAAGAGACCCAGTACTTC
v_call: TRBV9; d_call: TRBD1; j_call: TRBJ1-2; clone_size: .; cdr3_aa: CASSALLGQGLYGYTF; cdr3_nt: TGTGCCAGCAGCGCTCTATTGGGACAGGGGCTCTATGGCTACACCTTC
v_call: TRBV5-4; d_call: TRBD2; j_call: TRBJ2-3; clone_size: .; cdr3_aa: CASSKGLAGGLTDTQYF; cdr3_nt: TGTGCCAGCAGCAAAGGACTAGCGGGGGGGCTGACAGATACGCAGTATTTT
v_call: TRBV18; d_call: TRBD2; j_call: TRBJ2-1; clone_size: .; cdr3_aa: CASSIGLAGKSRNEQFF; cdr3_nt: TGTGCCAGCTCAATCGGACTAGCGGGAAAGAGTAGGAATGAGCAGTTCTTC
v_call: TRBV7-2; d_call: TRBD1; j_call: TRBJ1-6; clone_size: .; cdr3_aa: CASSLSFVLQGGNSPLHF; cdr3_nt: TGTGCCAGCAGCTTAAGTTTTGTTCTTCAGGGGGGAAATTCACCCCTCCACTTT
v_call: TRBV27; d_call: TRBD1; j_call: TRBJ2-7; clone_size: .; cdr3_aa: CASSPRTGRYEQYF; cdr3_nt: TGTGCCAGCAGTCCCCGGACAGGGAGGTACGAGCAGTACTTC